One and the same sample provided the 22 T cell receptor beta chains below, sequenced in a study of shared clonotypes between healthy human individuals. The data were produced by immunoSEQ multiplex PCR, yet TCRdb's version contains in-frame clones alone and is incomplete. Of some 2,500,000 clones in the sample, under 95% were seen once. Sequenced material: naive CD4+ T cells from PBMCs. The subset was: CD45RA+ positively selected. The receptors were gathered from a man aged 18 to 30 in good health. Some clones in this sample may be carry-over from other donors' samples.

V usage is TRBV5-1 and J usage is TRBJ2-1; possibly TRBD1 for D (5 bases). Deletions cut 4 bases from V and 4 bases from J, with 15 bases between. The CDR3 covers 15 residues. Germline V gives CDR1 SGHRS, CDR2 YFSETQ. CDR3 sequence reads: CASSVSWGVYNEQFF. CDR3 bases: TGCGCCAGCAGCGTTTCTTGGGGCGTGTACAATGAGCAGTTCTTC.

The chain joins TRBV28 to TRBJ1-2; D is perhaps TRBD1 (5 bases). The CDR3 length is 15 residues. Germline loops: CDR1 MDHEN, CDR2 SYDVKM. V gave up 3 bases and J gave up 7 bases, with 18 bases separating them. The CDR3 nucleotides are TGTGCCAGCAGTTTGGGCGGGGCGCAAGCGGGTGGCTACACCTTC. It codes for CASSLGGAQAGGYTF.

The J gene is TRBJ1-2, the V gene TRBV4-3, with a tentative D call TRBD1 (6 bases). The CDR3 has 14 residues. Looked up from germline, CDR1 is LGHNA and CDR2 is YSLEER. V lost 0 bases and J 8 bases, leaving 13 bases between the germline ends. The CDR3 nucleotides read TGCGCCAGCAGCCAAGATTTAGGGGGTGTCGGCTACACCTTC. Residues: CASSQDLGGVGYTF.

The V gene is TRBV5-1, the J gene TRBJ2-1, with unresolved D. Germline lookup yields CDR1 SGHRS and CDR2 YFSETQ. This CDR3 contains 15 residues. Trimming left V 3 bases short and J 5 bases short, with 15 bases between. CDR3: CASSSLSGVNNEQFF. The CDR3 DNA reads TGCGCCAGCAGCTCCCTTAGTGGGGTCAACAATGAGCAGTTCTTC.

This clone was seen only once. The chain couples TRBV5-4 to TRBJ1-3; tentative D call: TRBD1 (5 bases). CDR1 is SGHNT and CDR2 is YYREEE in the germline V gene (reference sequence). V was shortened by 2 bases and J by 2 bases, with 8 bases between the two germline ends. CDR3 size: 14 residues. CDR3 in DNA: TGTGCCAGCAGCTTAGCGGGACCTGGAAACACCATATATTTT. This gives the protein CASSLAGPGNTIYF.

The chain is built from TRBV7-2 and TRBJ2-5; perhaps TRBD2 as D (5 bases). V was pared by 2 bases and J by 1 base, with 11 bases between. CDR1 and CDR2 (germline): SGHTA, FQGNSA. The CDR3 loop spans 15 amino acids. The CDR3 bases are TGTGCCAGCAGCTTATCGGTCGGAGGCCAAGAGACCCAGTACTTC. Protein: CASSLSVGGQETQYF.

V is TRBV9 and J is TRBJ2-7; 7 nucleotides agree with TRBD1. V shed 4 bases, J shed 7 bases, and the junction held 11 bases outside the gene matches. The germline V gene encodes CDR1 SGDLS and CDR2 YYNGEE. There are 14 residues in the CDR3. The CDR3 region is CASSRGDSVGEQYF. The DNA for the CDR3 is TGTGCCAGCAGCAGAGGGGACAGTGTAGGGGAGCAGTACTTC.

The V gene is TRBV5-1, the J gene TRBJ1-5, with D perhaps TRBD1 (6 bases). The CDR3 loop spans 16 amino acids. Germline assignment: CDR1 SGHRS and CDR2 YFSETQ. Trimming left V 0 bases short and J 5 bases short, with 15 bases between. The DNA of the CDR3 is TGCGCCAGCAGCTTGGGGACAGACCTCTCCGATCAGCCCCAGCATTTT. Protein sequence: CASSLGTDLSDQPQHF.

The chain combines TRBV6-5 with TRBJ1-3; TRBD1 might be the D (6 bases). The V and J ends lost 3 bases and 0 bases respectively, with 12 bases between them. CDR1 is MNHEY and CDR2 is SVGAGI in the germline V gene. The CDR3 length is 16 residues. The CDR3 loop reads CASSYGGPSSGNTIYF. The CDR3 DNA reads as TGTGCCAGCAGTTATGGGGGCCCCAGCTCTGGAAACACCATATATTTT.

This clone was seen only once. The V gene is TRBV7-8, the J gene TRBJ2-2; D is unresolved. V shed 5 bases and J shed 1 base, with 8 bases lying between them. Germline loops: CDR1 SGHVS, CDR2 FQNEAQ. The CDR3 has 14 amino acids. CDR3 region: CASSPDENTGELFF. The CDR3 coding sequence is TGTGCCAGCAGCCCGGACGAGAACACCGGGGAGCTGTTTTTT.

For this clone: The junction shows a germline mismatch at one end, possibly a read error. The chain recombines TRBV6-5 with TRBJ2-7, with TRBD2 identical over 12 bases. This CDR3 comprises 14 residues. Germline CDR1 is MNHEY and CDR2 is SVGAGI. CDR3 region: CASKDRGSSGRVAF. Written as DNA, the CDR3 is TGTGCCAGCAAAGATCGGGGGTCTAGCGGGAGGGTCGCTTTC.

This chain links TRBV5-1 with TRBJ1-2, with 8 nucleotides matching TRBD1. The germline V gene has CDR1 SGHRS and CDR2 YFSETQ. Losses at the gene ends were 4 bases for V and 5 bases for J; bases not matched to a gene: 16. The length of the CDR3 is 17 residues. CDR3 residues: CASSETGARTFFYGYTF. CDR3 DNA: TGCGCCAGCAGCGAGACAGGGGCGCGTACTTTTTTTTATGGCTACACCTTC.

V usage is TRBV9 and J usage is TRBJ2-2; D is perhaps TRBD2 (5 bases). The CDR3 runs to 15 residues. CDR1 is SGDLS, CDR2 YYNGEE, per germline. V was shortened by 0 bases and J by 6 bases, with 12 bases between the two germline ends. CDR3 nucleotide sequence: TGTGCCAGCAGCGTAGCCGCCCTAGCCCCCGGGGAGCTGTTTTTT. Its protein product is CASSVAALAPGELFF.

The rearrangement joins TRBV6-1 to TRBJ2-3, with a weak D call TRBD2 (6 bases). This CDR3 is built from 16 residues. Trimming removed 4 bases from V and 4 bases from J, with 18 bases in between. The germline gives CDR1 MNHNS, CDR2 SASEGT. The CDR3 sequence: CASSVRMRDFADTQYF. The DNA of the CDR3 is TGTGCCAGCAGTGTCAGAATGAGGGACTTCGCAGATACGCAGTATTTT.

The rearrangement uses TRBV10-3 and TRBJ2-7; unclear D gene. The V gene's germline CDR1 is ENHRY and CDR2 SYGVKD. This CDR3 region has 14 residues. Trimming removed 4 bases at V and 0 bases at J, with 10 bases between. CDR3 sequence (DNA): TGTGCCATCAGTGGAGTCACTACCTCCTACGAGCAGTACTTC. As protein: CAISGVTTSYEQYF.

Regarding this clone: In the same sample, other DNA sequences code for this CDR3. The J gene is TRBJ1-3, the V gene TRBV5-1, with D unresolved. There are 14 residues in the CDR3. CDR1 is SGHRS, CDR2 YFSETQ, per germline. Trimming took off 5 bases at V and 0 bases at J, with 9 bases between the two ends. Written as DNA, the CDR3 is TGCGCCAGCAGTGGTGGCAGCTCTGGAAACACCATATATTTT. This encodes CASSGGSSGNTIYF.

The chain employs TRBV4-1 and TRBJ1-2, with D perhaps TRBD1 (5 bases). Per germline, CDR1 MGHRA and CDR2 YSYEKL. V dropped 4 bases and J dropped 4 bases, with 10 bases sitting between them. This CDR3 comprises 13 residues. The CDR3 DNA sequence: TGCGCCAGCAGCCCCCAGGGATCCTATGGCTACACCTTC. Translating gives CASSPQGSYGYTF.

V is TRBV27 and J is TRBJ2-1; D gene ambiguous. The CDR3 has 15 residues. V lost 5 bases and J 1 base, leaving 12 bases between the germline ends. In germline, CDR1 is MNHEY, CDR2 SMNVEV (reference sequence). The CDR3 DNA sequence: TGTGCCAGCAGTCCCCAAGTGGGTTCCTACAATGAGCAGTTCTTC. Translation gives CASSPQVGSYNEQFF.

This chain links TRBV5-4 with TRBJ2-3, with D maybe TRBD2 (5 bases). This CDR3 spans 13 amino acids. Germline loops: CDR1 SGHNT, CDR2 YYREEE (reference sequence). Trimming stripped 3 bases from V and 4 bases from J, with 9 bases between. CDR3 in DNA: TGTGCCAGCAGCTCAGACTACGCAGATACGCAGTATTTT. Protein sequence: CASSSDYADTQYF. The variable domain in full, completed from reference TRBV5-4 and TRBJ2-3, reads ETGVTQSPTHLIKTRGQQVTLRCSSQSGHNTVSWYQQALGQGPQFIFQYYREEENGRGNFPPRFSGLQFPNYSSELNVNALELDDSALYLCASSSDYADTQYFGPGTRLTVL.

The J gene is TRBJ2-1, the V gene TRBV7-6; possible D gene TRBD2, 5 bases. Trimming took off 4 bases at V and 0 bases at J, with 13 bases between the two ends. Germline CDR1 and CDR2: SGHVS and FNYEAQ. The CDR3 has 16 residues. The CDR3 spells CASSSLAYGSYNEQFF. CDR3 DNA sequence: TGTGCCAGCAGCTCTTTAGCGTACGGCTCCTACAATGAGCAGTTCTTC.

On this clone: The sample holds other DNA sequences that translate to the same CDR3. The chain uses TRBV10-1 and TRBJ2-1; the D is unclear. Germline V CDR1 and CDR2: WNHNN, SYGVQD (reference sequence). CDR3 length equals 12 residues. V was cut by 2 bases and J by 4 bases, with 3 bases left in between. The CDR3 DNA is TGCGCCAGCAGTGAGGGGTACAATGAGCAGTTCTTC. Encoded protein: CASSEGYNEQFF.

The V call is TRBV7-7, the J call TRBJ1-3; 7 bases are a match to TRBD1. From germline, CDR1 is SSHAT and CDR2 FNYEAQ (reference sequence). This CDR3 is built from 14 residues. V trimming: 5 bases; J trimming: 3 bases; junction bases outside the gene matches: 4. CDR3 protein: CASSPTGYGNTIYF. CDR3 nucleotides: TGTGCCAGCAGCCCGACAGGGTATGGAAACACCATATATTTT.